This paragraph covers one TCR beta chain sequence. Its ends do not fully match the called genes, so a read error is possible. This record belongs to a study of a mutant IDH1 vaccine in newly diagnosed glioma. Background on the study: Males made up 62.5% and females about 38% of treated patients, whose mean age was approximately 43 years.

Time point here: baseline, week 1 (first vaccination visit). Treatment meaning: pre-vaccination baseline after standard-of-care therapy. Germline CDR1 and CDR2: LNHDA and SQIVND (reference sequence). This CDR3 spans 14 amino acids. Profiling relied on immunoSEQ multiplex PCR, and the TCRdb table lists in-frame clones only, not all of them. This sample has nearly 70,000 clones, with about four fifths found just once. The receptor comes from a man in his fifties with glioma. The material sequenced was PBMCs, taken from a glioma patient treated with radiotherapy, temozolomide or both. This chain connects TRBV19 to TRBJ2-3, with 9 bases aligning to TRBD2. The CDR3 DNA follows: TGTGCAAGTAGTTCTAGCGGGGGCACAGATACGCAGTATTTT. Its translation: CASSSSGGTDTQYF. Full variable domain (rest looked up from reference TRBV19 and TRBJ2-3): DGGITQSPKYLFRKEGQNVTLSCEQNLNHDAMYWYRQDPGQGLRLIYYSQIVNDFQKGDIAEGYSVSREKKESFPLTVTSAQKNPTAFYLCASSSSGGTDTQYFGPGTRLTVL.